A single sample gave rise to the 29 T cell receptor beta chains below, sequenced in a study of cytomegalovirus exposure and HLA in healthy donors. Sequencing used immunoSEQ multiplex PCR; TCRdb keeps in-frame clones, though not all of them. The data contain around 80,000 clones, about 96% of them singletons. Sequencing input: PBMCs. These TCRs come from a woman aged 18-35 years in good health and CMV-seronegative.

This chain links TRBV6-1 with TRBJ1-3, with D possibly matching TRBD1 (6 bases). The CDR3 runs to 14 residues. CDR1 and CDR2 from the germline V gene are MNHNS and SASEGT. The V gene lost 2 bases and the J gene lost 3 bases, with 8 bases spanning the gap. The CDR3 DNA sequence: TGTGCCAGCAGTGAAACAGGGAGTGGAAACACCATATATTTT. Its translation is CASSETGSGNTIYF.

This chain links TRBV6-1 with TRBJ1-2; D gene uncertain. CDR1 is MNHNS and CDR2 is SASEGT in the germline V gene. CDR3 length: 13 residues. V was shortened by 7 bases and J by 6 bases, with 15 bases between the two germline ends. The CDR3 region has the DNA TGTGCCAGCACCTCAACCCCAGGCCATGGCTACACCTTC. The encoded protein is CASTSTPGHGYTF.

The chain employs TRBV2 and TRBJ2-7, with D possibly TRBD2 on 5 matching bases. Trimming took off 6 bases at V and 4 bases at J, with 16 bases between the two ends. The CDR3 contains 14 residues. From germline, CDR1 is SNHLY and CDR2 FYNNEI. CDR3 region: CASSATRVGYEQYF. Here the CDR3 DNA reads TGTGCCAGCAGCGCCACTAGGGTAGGTTACGAGCAGTACTTC.

This clone appeared a single time. The chain combines TRBV18 with TRBJ2-2, with D unclear. Germline CDR1 is KGHSH and CDR2 is LQKENI. The CDR3 has 12 amino acids. V shed 4 bases and J shed 8 bases, with 8 bases lying between them. The CDR3 protein is CASSLLPGELFF. Written as DNA, the CDR3 is TGTGCCAGCTCACTCCTACCAGGGGAGCTGTTTTTT.

The V call is TRBV16, the J call TRBJ1-5, with D perhaps matching TRBD1 (5 bases). The CDR3 loop spans 15 amino acids. Germline loops: CDR1 KGHSY, CDR2 FQNENV. V was trimmed by 0 bases and J by 1 base, leaving 7 bases between them. CDR3 DNA: TGTGCCAGCAGCCAATCGACAGTAAGCAATCAGCCCCAGCATTTT. Amino acids: CASSQSTVSNQPQHF.

The V call is TRBV13, the J call TRBJ2-3, with 12 bases lining up with TRBD2. CDR3 length: 19 residues. V was pared by 5 bases and J by 3 bases, with 15 bases of the junction left unmatched. Germline CDR1 is PRHDT and CDR2 is FYEKMQ (reference sequence). The CDR3 coding sequence is TGTGCCAGCAGCCGCAAAGGGACTAGCGGGTGGAGAGTGACAGATACGCAGTATTTT. It specifies CASSRKGTSGWRVTDTQYF.

The rearrangement links TRBV9 to TRBJ2-2; 10 bases line up with TRBD1. The germline V gene encodes CDR1 SGDLS and CDR2 YYNGEE. The V and J ends lost 1 base and 7 bases, in that order; junction bases with no gene match: 7. This CDR3 region has 16 residues. CDR3 coding DNA: TGTGCCAGCAGCGTAAGAGACAGGGGGCTTAGCGGGGAGCTGTTTTTT. Translation gives CASSVRDRGLSGELFF.

The genes are TRBV28 and TRBJ1-1, with 9 bases lining up with TRBD1. The germline CDR1 and CDR2 sequences are MDHEN and SYDVKM. This CDR3 has 18 amino acids. After removal of 2 bases from V and 1 base from J, the junction contained 11 bases not matched to a gene. The CDR3 loop reads CASSLLDRGSPQNTEAFF. The DNA for the CDR3 is TGTGCCAGCAGTTTACTTGACAGGGGGTCACCGCAGAACACTGAAGCTTTCTTT.

The genes are TRBV13 and TRBJ2-7, with TRBD1 identical over 7 bases. This CDR3 comprises 15 residues. The V gene's germline CDR1 is PRHDT and CDR2 FYEKMQ (reference sequence). The ends lost 5 bases at V and 2 bases at J; junction bases unmatched: 9. Written as DNA, the CDR3 is TGTGCCAGCAGCCCCGACAGGGATCTTCCCTACGAGCAGTACTTC. Encoded protein: CASSPDRDLPYEQYF.

This sequence joins TRBV7-4 and TRBJ1-2, with a tentative D call TRBD1 (5 bases). The CDR3 runs to 17 residues. V shed 5 bases and J shed 4 bases, with 23 bases lying between them. CDR1 and CDR2 from the germline V gene are SGHVT and SQSDAQ. CDR3 DNA: TGTGCCAGCAGCGACGCACGACCAGGGTTTCACTCCTATGGCTACACCTTC. This sequence encodes CASSDARPGFHSYGYTF.

The gene calls are TRBV5-1 and TRBJ2-5, with 9 positions matching TRBD1. Trimming at V came to 3 bases and at J to 5 bases, leaving 5 bases not matched to a gene. The CDR3 length is 14 residues. Germline assignment: CDR1 SGHRS and CDR2 YFSETQ. Here the CDR3 DNA reads TGCGCCAGCAGCTGGGGGACAGGGACGGAGACCCAGTACTTC. Protein: CASSWGTGTETQYF.

The rearrangement joins TRBV7-9 to TRBJ2-5; 7 nucleotides align to TRBD1. CDR3 length equals 14 residues. After removal of 1 base from V and 5 bases from J, the junction contained 4 bases not matched to a gene. Germline V lookup: CDR1 SEHNR, CDR2 FQNEAQ (reference sequence). The CDR3 bases are TGTGCCAGCAGCTTAGGACAGGGAAAGGAGACCCAGTACTTC. Amino acids: CASSLGQGKETQYF.

The gene calls are TRBV30 and TRBJ2-2; 7 bases are a match to TRBD2. Trimming took 6 bases from V and 5 from J; bases not matched to a gene: 6. Germline V gene sequence: CDR1 GTSNPN, CDR2 SVGIG (reference sequence). The CDR3 covers 13 residues. CDR3 sequence (DNA): TGTGCCTGCGGACTCGGGGGGACCGGGGAGCTGTTTTTT. The encoded protein is CACGLGGTGELFF.

The chain joins TRBV5-4 to TRBJ1-6; the match to TRBD1 covers 8 bases. The germline CDR1 and CDR2 sequences are SGHNT and YYREEE (reference sequence). V lost 2 bases, J lost 9 bases, and 10 bases stayed unmatched. The CDR3 runs to 16 residues. CDR3 sequence (DNA): TGTGCCAGCAGCTTAGTATCAGGGGGCGTTGGTTCACCCCTCCACTTT. Translation: CASSLVSGGVGSPLHF. The entire variable domain, with the rest obtained from reference TRBV5-4 and TRBJ1-6, is as follows: ETGVTQSPTHLIKTRGQQVTLRCSSQSGHNTVSWYQQALGQGPQFIFQYYREEENGRGNFPPRFSGLQFPNYSSELNVNALELDDSALYLCASSLVSGGVGSPLHFGNGTRLTVT.

Only one count was recorded for this clone. The chain couples TRBV5-6 to TRBJ1-2; D unresolved. Trimming stripped 0 bases from V and 8 bases from J, with 17 bases between. Germline-derived CDR1 and CDR2 are SGHDT and YYEEEE. The CDR3 is 15 amino acids. CDR3 region: CASSLGWGAARGYTF. CDR3 in DNA: TGTGCCAGCAGCTTGGGGTGGGGAGCGGCTCGCGGCTACACCTTC.

The chain carries TRBV23-1 and TRBJ1-2; possible D gene TRBD1, 5 bases. TRBV23-1 counts as an open reading frame of uncertain function. This CDR3 region has 16 residues. V lost 4 bases to trimming and J lost 2 bases, with 17 bases between them. DNA of the CDR3: TGCGCCAGCAGTCCCCCGTCCCGGGGGAGGAACTATGGCTACACCTTC. The encoded protein is CASSPPSRGRNYGYTF.

The CDR3, as DNA: TGTGCCAGCAGCTTAGTCAGGACAACTAATGAAAAACTGTTTTTT. It translates to CASSLVRTTNEKLFF. V gene TRBV7-9 combines with J gene TRBJ1-4; D is unresolved. V lost 1 base and J lost 0, with 6 bases in between. Germline V gene lookup returns CDR1 SEHNR and CDR2 FQNEAQ (reference sequence). This CDR3 contains 15 residues.

This clone appeared once. J is TRBJ2-3 and V is TRBV30, with TRBD1 matching over 10 bases. Germline CDR1 and CDR2: GTSNPN and SVGIG (reference sequence). Trimming cost V 5 bases and J 6 bases; bases outside gene matches: 5. The CDR3 loop spans 13 amino acids. The CDR3 DNA is TGTGCCTGGGGGACAGGGGTGTTGGATACGCAGTATTTT. As protein: CAWGTGVLDTQYF.

The J gene is TRBJ2-1, the V gene TRBV11-2, with D perhaps TRBD1 (6 bases). Trimming cost V 4 bases and J 0 bases, with 10 bases left between them. The CDR3 contains 15 residues. In germline, CDR1 is SGHAT, CDR2 FQNNGV. Written as DNA, the CDR3 is TGTGCCAGCAGCTCCGTAGGGGGCTCCTACAATGAGCAGTTCTTC. Amino acid sequence: CASSSVGGSYNEQFF.

This clone was found once. The rearrangement links TRBV9 to TRBJ2-3; 7 nucleotides match TRBD2. J was trimmed by 1 base and V by 1 base; bases with no gene match: 6. This CDR3 is built from 16 residues. Germline loops: CDR1 SGDLS, CDR2 YYNGEE. CDR3 sequence: CASSVYPTSGTDTQYF. The CDR3, as DNA: TGTGCCAGCAGCGTATACCCCACTAGCGGCACAGATACGCAGTATTTT.

CDR3: CASRSQGSYEQYF. The DNA for the CDR3 is TGCGCCAGCAGATCACAGGGATCGTACGAGCAGTACTTC. The V call is TRBV10-1, the J call TRBJ2-7, with TRBD1 as a possible D gene (6 bases). The CDR3 spans 13 residues. Germline loops: CDR1 WNHNN, CDR2 SYGVQD (reference sequence). Deletions cut 6 bases from V and 4 bases from J, with 13 bases between.

This clone occurred once. The chain links TRBV5-1 to TRBJ1-1; D is unresolved. Per germline, CDR1 SGHRS and CDR2 YFSETQ. The CDR3 loop spans 15 amino acids. V lost 0 bases and J 11 bases, leaving 20 bases between the germline ends. CDR3 sequence reads: CASSLASVASRMAFF. The CDR3 DNA sequence: TGCGCCAGCAGCTTGGCGTCGGTAGCCTCAAGGATGGCTTTCTTT. Full variable domain (missing parts from reference TRBV5-1 and TRBJ1-1): KAGVTQTPRYLIKTRGQQVTLSCSPISGHRSVSWYQQTPGQGLQFLFEYFSETQRNKGNFPGRFSGRQFSNSRSEMNVSTLELGDSALYLCASSLASVASRMAFFGQGTRLTVV.

This sequence joins TRBV7-2 and TRBJ2-5; a weak D match, TRBD2 (5 bases). V lost 3 bases, J lost 5 bases, and 19 bases lay in between. This CDR3 contains 16 residues. Germline CDR1 SGHTA, CDR2 FQGNSA. Here the CDR3 reads CASSFLSGSAWETQYF. For the CDR3, the DNA is TGTGCCAGCAGCTTCCTCTCGGGAAGCGCCTGGGAGACCCAGTACTTC.

The chain has TRBV5-1 and TRBJ2-5; 15 nucleotides agree with TRBD2. CDR3 size: 17 residues. The trim removed 4 bases at V and 6 bases at J, leaving 10 bases unmatched. CDR1 SGHRS and CDR2 YFSETQ come from the germline V gene. CDR3 nucleotides: TGCGCCAGCAGCAACCCGGGACTAGCGGGAGGTGGGCAGACCCAGTACTTC. As protein: CASSNPGLAGGGQTQYF.

This clone was observed once. V is TRBV19 and J is TRBJ1-3; D is possibly TRBD1 (5 bases). Trimming took off 9 bases at V and 3 bases at J, with 30 bases between the two ends. The CDR3 has 19 amino acids. Germline V gives CDR1 LNHDA, CDR2 SQIVND (reference sequence). The CDR3 DNA reads TGTGCCAGCACAAACAGGACCATGTTCCGACGAGGTATTGGAAACACCATATATTTT. Amino acid sequence: CASTNRTMFRRGIGNTIYF.

The chain couples TRBV4-2 to TRBJ2-3; D perhaps matches TRBD2 (5 bases). This CDR3 has 16 residues. The germline CDR1 and CDR2 sequences are LGHNA and YNFKEQ. The germline V and J ends were trimmed by 0 bases and 0 bases, with 10 bases remaining between them. The CDR3 here is CASSQEGRTSTDTQYF. The CDR3 DNA follows: TGTGCCAGCAGCCAAGAAGGGAGAACTAGCACAGATACGCAGTATTTT.

The chain carries TRBV2 and TRBJ1-2, with D hard to call. This CDR3 has 13 amino acids. V lost 10 bases and J 4 bases, leaving 16 bases between the germline ends. Germline V gives CDR1 SNHLY, CDR2 FYNNEI. In DNA, the CDR3 is TGTGCCACTTGCCTCGGAGGCTTCTATGGCTACACCTTC. Its translation: CATCLGGFYGYTF.

This chain uses TRBV2 with TRBJ2-7; 7 positions match TRBD1. Germline CDR1 and CDR2: SNHLY and FYNNEI. The J segment lost 3 bases and the V segment lost 4 bases, leaving 6 bases of the junction unmatched. This CDR3 is built from 14 residues. DNA of the CDR3: TGTGCCAGCAGTGGCTCAGACAGGGTCTACGAGCAGTACTTC. Protein product: CASSGSDRVYEQYF. The variable domain in full, with the rest retrieved from reference TRBV2 and TRBJ2-7, is EPEVTQTPSHQVTQMGQEVILRCVPISNHLYFYWYRQILGQKVEFLVSFYNNEISEKSEIFDDQFSVERPDGSNFTLKIRSTKLEDSAMYFCASSGSDRVYEQYFGPGTRLTVT.

This chain uses TRBV7-2 with TRBJ2-7; 10 bases align to TRBD2. The V and J ends lost 5 bases and 3 bases, in that order; junction bases with no gene match: 7. The CDR3 sequence is 15 residues long. From germline, CDR1 is SGHTA and CDR2 FQGNSA. The chain's CDR3 is CASSLLAGTHYEQYF. The CDR3, as DNA: TGTGCCAGCAGCCTACTAGCGGGAACCCACTACGAGCAGTACTTC.